A single sample is the source of the 30 T cell receptor beta chains below, sequenced in a study of blood T cell repertoires in COVID-19. Produced via immunoSEQ multiplex PCR; TCRdb's table is partial and in-frame only. The sample holds nearly 30,000 clones, about 92% seen once. The sequenced sample was peripheral blood. These receptors were obtained from a man in his sixties or seventies with active or convalescent COVID-19.

V and J are TRBV11-3 and TRBJ2-2; D may be TRBD1 (6 bases). V lost 3 bases to trimming and J lost 0 bases, with 8 bases between them. Germline-derived CDR1 and CDR2 are SGHNT and YENEEA. The CDR3 contains 15 residues. CDR3 nucleotides: TGTGCCAGCAGCTTTAGGGGGTCGAACACCGGGGAGCTGTTTTTT. Translating gives CASSFRGSNTGELFF.

The CDR3 DNA reads as TGTGCCAGCAGCCCGGGACAGACGAGAACTGAAGCTTTCTTT. Its protein is CASSPGQTRTEAFF. The chain uses TRBV5-8 and TRBJ1-1, with 7 bases fitting TRBD1. This CDR3 is built from 14 residues. V lost 4 bases and J lost 5; bases outside the gene matches: 8. Germline-derived CDR1 and CDR2 are SGHTS and YDEGEE. The whole variable domain, filled in from reference TRBV5-8 and TRBJ1-1, reads EAGVTQSPTHLIKTRGQQATLRCSPISGHTSVYWYQQALGLGLQFLLWYDEGEERNRGNFPPRFSGRQFPNYSSELNVNALELEDSALYLCASSPGQTRTEAFFGQGTRLTVV.

The chain carries TRBV2 and TRBJ1-2; no clear D gene. This CDR3 is 14 amino acids long. V was clipped by 3 bases and J by 4 bases, with 12 bases between them. Germline V gene sequence: CDR1 SNHLY, CDR2 FYNNEI. The CDR3 coding sequence is TGTGCCAGCAGTGATGGAGGGAATGTCTATGGCTACACCTTC. Amino acid sequence: CASSDGGNVYGYTF.

J is TRBJ1-6 and V is TRBV2; possibly TRBD1 for D (6 bases). This CDR3 is built from 15 residues. Germline-derived CDR1 and CDR2 are SNHLY and FYNNEI. V lost 6 bases to trimming and J lost 2 bases, with 11 bases between them. CDR3 protein: CASRRTDPYNSPLHF. CDR3 bases: TGTGCCAGCAGGAGGACAGATCCCTATAATTCACCCCTCCACTTT.

This rearrangement joins TRBV5-5 to TRBJ1-1; maybe TRBD1 (5 bases). The CDR3 has 15 residues. Germline V gene data show CDR1 as SGHKS and CDR2 as YYEKEE (reference sequence). The V and J ends lost 0 bases and 3 bases respectively, with 12 bases between them. The DNA of the CDR3 is TGTGCCAGCAGCTTGGTACCAGGGAGGTACACTGAAGCTTTCTTT. This gives the protein CASSLVPGRYTEAFF.

The chain recombines TRBV4-2 with TRBJ2-5, with D maybe TRBD2 (6 bases). With 7 bases removed from V and 5 bases from J, the gap between germline ends came to 17 bases. CDR1 and CDR2 from the germline V gene are LGHNA and YNFKEQ. CDR3 size: 14 residues. This chain's CDR3 is CASKPGLDTETQYF. The CDR3, as DNA: TGTGCCAGCAAGCCGGGACTCGATACGGAGACCCAGTACTTC.

V and J are TRBV29-1 and TRBJ1-2; 7 bases align to TRBD1. This CDR3 has 11 residues. CDR1 and CDR2 from the germline V gene are SQVTM and ANQGSEA. CDR3 sequence (DNA): TGCAGTGGGGGACAGAACTATGGCTACACCTTC. Protein: CSGGQNYGYTF. The full variable domain, rest sourced from reference TRBV29-1 and TRBJ1-2, is SAVISQKPSRDICQRGTSLTIQCQVDSQVTMMFWYRQQPGQSLTLIATANQGSEATYESGFVIDKFPISRPNLTFSTLTVSNMSPEDSSIYLCSGGQNYGYTFGSGTRLTVV.

The chain couples TRBV6-5 to TRBJ1-4, with 11 bases fitting TRBD1. CDR3 length: 15 amino acids. The junction had 0 bases not matched to a gene; V was cut back by 0 bases and J by 6 bases. Germline V gives CDR1 MNHEY, CDR2 SVGAGI. The CDR3 DNA reads as TGTGCCAGCAGTTACTCGGGACAGGGGGATGAAAAACTGTTTTTT. Its translation is CASSYSGQGDEKLFF.

The rearrangement joins TRBV25-1 to TRBJ1-3; TRBD1 might be the D (6 bases). Trimming pared 1 base from V and 0 bases from J, leaving 10 bases between. Germline V gene lookup returns CDR1 MGHDK and CDR2 SYGVNS. The length of the CDR3 is 16 residues. CDR3 DNA: TGTGCCAGCAGTGAATCAGGGGCGCGCTCTGGAAACACCATATATTTT. The encoded protein is CASSESGARSGNTIYF.

The V call is TRBV25-1, the J call TRBJ1-1; 8 nucleotides align to TRBD1. Trimming at V came to 4 bases and at J to 1 base, leaving 5 bases not matched to a gene. Germline-derived CDR1 and CDR2 are MGHDK and SYGVNS. The CDR3 runs to 15 residues. This CDR3 reads CASSATGGRNTEAFF. Written as DNA, the CDR3 is TGTGCCAGCAGTGCAACAGGGGGAAGGAACACTGAAGCTTTCTTT.

V and J are TRBV4-1 and TRBJ2-7; tentative D call: TRBD2 (7 bases). The CDR3 covers 15 residues. Trimming stripped 0 bases from V and 5 bases from J, with 14 bases between. In germline, CDR1 is MGHRA, CDR2 YSYEKL. CDR3 in amino acids: CASSQEIRGANEQYF. Written as DNA, the CDR3 is TGCGCCAGCAGCCAAGAGATCCGGGGGGCAAACGAGCAGTACTTC.

The rearrangement links TRBV30 to TRBJ2-5; D not certain. V was clipped by 1 base and J by 5 bases, with 5 bases between them. Germline CDR1 reads GTSNPN; CDR2 reads SVGIG (reference sequence). The CDR3 has 11 amino acids. CDR3 sequence (DNA): TGTGCCTGGAGTGCCGGGGAGACCCAGTACTTC. Encoded protein: CAWSAGETQYF.

This clone was seen once. The chain employs TRBV4-3 and TRBJ1-4, with TRBD1 matching 10 bases. The CDR3 extends over 17 amino acids. Germline V gene lookup returns CDR1 LGHNA and CDR2 YSLEER. Losses at the gene ends were 3 bases for V and 5 bases for J; bases not matched to a gene: 9. The CDR3 DNA reads as TGCGCCAGCAGCCAGGCACTAGGGACAGGGGTAAATGAAAAACTGTTTTTT. As protein: CASSQALGTGVNEKLFF.

The rearrangement uses TRBV30 and TRBJ1-4, with a tentative D call TRBD1 (5 bases). CDR3 length equals 12 residues. The V and J ends lost 2 bases and 8 bases respectively, with 9 bases between them. The germline CDR1 and CDR2 sequences are GTSNPN and SVGIG (reference sequence). CDR3 protein: CAWSLGREKLFF. The CDR3 DNA follows: TGTGCCTGGAGTCTGGGGCGGGAAAAACTGTTTTTT.

This chain connects TRBV6-2 or TRBV6-3 to TRBJ2-2; no clear D. The germline V gene encodes CDR1 MNHEY and CDR2 SVGEGT. The CDR3 is 14 residues long. Trimming stripped 1 base from V and 6 bases from J, with 9 bases between. CDR3: CASSYFLTAGELFF. The DNA for the CDR3 is TGTGCCAGCAGTTACTTTCTCACGGCCGGGGAGCTGTTTTTT.

This chain uses TRBV9 with TRBJ1-6; 9 bases fit TRBD1. The CDR3 spans 15 residues. Germline trimming cut 3 bases from V and 10 bases from J; bases unmatched to any gene: 8. CDR1 and CDR2 (germline): SGDLS, YYNGEE. The CDR3 loop reads CASSASRDRVSPLHF. CDR3 sequence (DNA): TGTGCCAGCAGCGCCTCCCGGGACAGGGTCTCACCCCTCCACTTT.

The V and J genes are TRBV4-1 and TRBJ2-3; tentative D call: TRBD1 (7 bases). Germline assignment: CDR1 MGHRA and CDR2 YSYEKL. The ends were cut back, 6 bases at V and 6 bases at J, with 16 bases in the middle. The CDR3 is made up of 14 amino acids. CDR3 in DNA: TGCGCCAGCAGGGACTACGAACAGGGGGATACGCAGTATTTT. This translates into CASRDYEQGDTQYF.

V is TRBV3-1 (or the pseudogene TRBV3-2) and J is TRBJ1-6, with D hard to call. V was clipped by 1 base and J by 7 bases, with 11 bases between them. CDR3 length: 15 amino acids. Germline CDR1 is LGHDT and CDR2 is YNNKEL (reference sequence). The CDR3 region is CASSQARTGNSPLHF. CDR3 bases: TGTGCCAGCAGCCAAGCCCGGACGGGGAATTCACCCCTCCACTTT.

CDR3 nucleotide sequence: TGTGCCACCAGTGACTCTCCGGGACAGGGAGCCGGGGCCAACGTCCTGACTTTC. This sequence encodes CATSDSPGQGAGANVLTF. V and J are TRBV24-1 and TRBJ2-6; TRBD1 matches at 9 bases. The trim removed 4 bases at V and 4 bases at J, leaving 10 bases unmatched. CDR1 is KGHDR and CDR2 is SFDVKD in the germline V gene. The CDR3 loop spans 18 amino acids.

This clone was counted once. The V and J genes are TRBV5-4 and TRBJ2-3; D is undetermined. Germline assignment: CDR1 SGHNT and CDR2 YYREEE (reference sequence). The CDR3 has 15 residues. V was shortened by 0 bases and J by 0 bases, with 8 bases between the two germline ends. The CDR3 nucleotides read TGTGCCAGCAGCTTGGTCCAGGCTAGCACAGATACGCAGTATTTT. Translated: CASSLVQASTDTQYF.

The chain joins TRBV7-2 to TRBJ2-3; D is perhaps TRBD1 (5 bases). V lost 2 bases and J 0 bases, leaving 6 bases between the germline ends. This CDR3 comprises 14 residues. The germline V gene has CDR1 SGHTA and CDR2 FQGNSA. The CDR3 coding sequence is TGTGCCAGCAGCTTACAGGGTAGCACAGATACGCAGTATTTT. Translation gives CASSLQGSTDTQYF.

The chain combines TRBV19 with TRBJ2-5; D is uncertain. V dropped 5 bases and J dropped 5 bases, with 12 bases sitting between them. Germline V gene sequence: CDR1 LNHDA, CDR2 SQIVND (reference sequence). The CDR3 spans 13 residues. CDR3 sequence (DNA): TGTGCCAGTAGTCGACAAGGTGGGGAGACCCAGTACTTC. This sequence encodes CASSRQGGETQYF.

CDR3 bases: TGTGCCTGGAGATCGGGTACAGATACGCAGTATTTT. It translates to CAWRSGTDTQYF. The chain employs TRBV30 and TRBJ2-3; D ambiguous. The CDR3 extends over 12 amino acids. Germline V lookup: CDR1 GTSNPN, CDR2 SVGIG (reference sequence). Trimming took off 3 bases at V and 3 bases at J, with 7 bases between the two ends.

The rearrangement uses TRBV27 and TRBJ2-3, with 9 bases fitting TRBD2. J gave up 2 bases and V 8 bases, and 11 bases lay outside the gene matches. CDR1 MNHEY and CDR2 SMNVEV come from the germline V gene (reference sequence). CDR3 length equals 16 residues. CDR3 amino acids: CASALAGGRHTDTQYF. DNA of the CDR3: TGTGCCAGCGCCTTGGCGGGAGGGAGACACACAGATACGCAGTATTTT.

This rearrangement joins TRBV19 to TRBJ2-2; D possibly corresponds to TRBD2 (6 bases). The CDR3 is made up of 14 amino acids. The germline V gene has CDR1 LNHDA and CDR2 SQIVND (reference sequence). V was cut by 3 bases and J by 6 bases, with 11 bases left in between. CDR3 loop: CASSIQWDSGELFF. In DNA form, the CDR3 reads TGTGCCAGTAGTATCCAGTGGGACTCCGGGGAGCTGTTTTTT.

V usage is TRBV10-3 and J usage is TRBJ2-2; D is unclear. Per the germline V gene, CDR1 is ENHRY and CDR2 is SYGVKD. The CDR3 sequence is 13 residues long. V lost 3 bases and J 7 bases, leaving 9 bases between the germline ends. DNA of the CDR3: TGTGCCATCAGTGAAATAACAGACGGGGAGCTGTTTTTT. This sequence encodes CAISEITDGELFF.

This chain connects TRBV6-2 or TRBV6-3 to TRBJ2-7; 7 nucleotides match TRBD2. Germline V gene data show CDR1 as MNHEY and CDR2 as SVGEGT. J was trimmed by 4 bases and V by 2 bases; bases with no gene match: 5. This CDR3 has 14 amino acids. The CDR3 loop is CASSYAGDRYEQYV. DNA for the CDR3: TGTGCCAGCAGTTACGCGGGGGATCGTTACGAGCAGTACGTC.

CDR3 sequence reads: CASSLSGRGDEQYF. The DNA for the CDR3 is TGTGCCAGCAGCTTAAGCGGGCGGGGCGACGAGCAGTACTTC. J is TRBJ2-7 and V is TRBV7-9; maybe TRBD2 (6 bases). V lost 2 bases, J lost 5 bases, and 13 bases lay in between. Germline assignment: CDR1 SEHNR and CDR2 FQNEAQ (reference sequence). The CDR3 totals 14 residues. Full variable domain (outside the CDR3, taken from reference TRBV7-9 and TRBJ2-7): DTGVSQNPRHKITKRGQNVTFRCDPISEHNRLYWYRQTLGQGPEFLTYFQNEAQLEKSRLLSDRFSAERPKGSFSTLEIQRTEQGDSAMYLCASSLSGRGDEQYFGPGTRLTVT.

The chain carries TRBV6-4 and TRBJ2-1, with TRBD2 matching over 10 bases. The J segment lost 6 bases and the V segment lost 4 bases, leaving 9 bases of the junction unmatched. CDR1 is MRHNA and CDR2 is SNTAGT in the germline V gene. The CDR3 is made up of 16 amino acids. The CDR3 spells CASSALPGLAPNEQFF. The CDR3 DNA is TGTGCCAGCAGTGCTCTACCGGGACTAGCGCCCAATGAGCAGTTCTTC.

The V call is TRBV19, the J call TRBJ1-5; 7 bases fit TRBD1. CDR1 and CDR2 from the germline V gene are LNHDA and SQIVND (reference sequence). Trimming cost V 5 bases and J 1 base; bases outside gene matches: 5. This CDR3 region has 15 residues. CDR3 sequence: CASSPSGGSNQPQHF. The CDR3 nucleotides are TGTGCCAGTAGTCCTTCAGGGGGAAGCAATCAGCCCCAGCATTTT.